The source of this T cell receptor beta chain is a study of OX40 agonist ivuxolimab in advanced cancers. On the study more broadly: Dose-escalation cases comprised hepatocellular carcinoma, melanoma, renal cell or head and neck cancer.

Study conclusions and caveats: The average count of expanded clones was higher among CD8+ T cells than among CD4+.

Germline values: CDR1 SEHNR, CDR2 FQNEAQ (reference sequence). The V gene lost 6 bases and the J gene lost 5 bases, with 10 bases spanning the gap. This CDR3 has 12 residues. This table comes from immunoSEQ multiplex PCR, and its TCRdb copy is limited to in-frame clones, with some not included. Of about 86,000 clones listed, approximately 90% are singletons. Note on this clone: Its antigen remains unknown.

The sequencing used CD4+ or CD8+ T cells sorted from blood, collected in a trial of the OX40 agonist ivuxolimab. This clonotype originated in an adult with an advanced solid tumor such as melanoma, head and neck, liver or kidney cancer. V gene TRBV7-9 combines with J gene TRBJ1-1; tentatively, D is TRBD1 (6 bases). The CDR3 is CASRDSLTEAFF. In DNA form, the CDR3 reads TGTGCCAGCAGGGACAGCCTGACTGAAGCTTTCTTT. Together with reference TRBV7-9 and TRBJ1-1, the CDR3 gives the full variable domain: DTGVSQNPRHKITKRGQNVTFRCDPISEHNRLYWYRQTLGQGPEFLTYFQNEAQLEKSRLLSDRFSAERPKGSFSTLEIQRTEQGDSAMYLCASRDSLTEAFFGQGTRLTVV.